Reported below is one T cell receptor beta chain. This entry is derived from a study of OX40 agonist ivuxolimab in advanced cancers. Only in-frame clones appear in the TCRdb table, and some are missing; sequencing was by immunoSEQ multiplex PCR. The sample holds 92,000 or so clones, about 87% seen once. Germline V gene lookup returns CDR1 SGHNT and CDR2 YYREEE (reference sequence). Losses at the gene ends were 3 bases for V and 6 bases for J; bases not matched to a gene: 23. This CDR3 has 20 amino acids. This receptor was identified in an adult with an advanced solid tumor such as melanoma, head and neck, liver or kidney cancer. The sample in question was CD4+ or CD8+ T cells sorted from blood, obtained in a trial of the OX40 agonist ivuxolimab. The chain carries TRBV5-4 and TRBJ2-3; TRBD1 aligns across 9 bases. CDR3 DNA: TGTGCCAGCAGCTCGGGACAGGGACGAGGTAGGGTAAGACAGGCTGATACGCAGTATTTT. Translated, it gives CASSSGQGRGRVRQADTQYF.